Presented here are 29 T cell receptor beta chains from one specimen sequenced in a study of CD8+ T cells in alopecia areata. Reverse transcribed after extraction, RNA yielded cDNA as the sequencing template. Clones were read by immunoSEQ multiplex PCR, and TCRdb kept only the in-frame ones, dropping some. Of 150,000 to 200,000 clones listed, 55% are singletons. The sequenced sample consisted of CD4+ T cells sorted from blood. All receptors come from a human donor in good health.

This rearrangement joins TRBV20-1 to TRBJ2-7; the D is unclear. Trimming took off 6 bases at V and 5 bases at J, with 11 bases between the two ends. CDR3 size: 11 residues. From germline, CDR1 is DFQATT and CDR2 SNEGSKA (reference sequence). The CDR3 loop is CSAGPKDEQYF. For the CDR3, the DNA is TGCAGTGCCGGACCAAAGGACGAGCAGTACTTC.

The V and J genes are TRBV5-1 and TRBJ1-2; the D gene is possibly TRBD1 (6 bases). Between the trimmed V and J ends, which lost 1 base and 2 bases, there was a span of 9 bases. Germline CDR1 and CDR2: SGHRS and YFSETQ. The CDR3 runs to 14 residues. CDR3: CASSLTGTNYGYTF. The CDR3 DNA reads as TGCGCCAGCAGCTTGACAGGGACAAACTATGGCTACACCTTC.

The chain recombines TRBV6-5 with TRBJ2-7; 7 nucleotides align to TRBD1. The CDR3 is made up of 14 amino acids. V lost 5 bases, J lost 7 bases, and 11 bases stayed unmatched. Germline CDR1 reads MNHEY; CDR2 reads SVGAGI. The CDR3 DNA is TGTGCCAGCAGTGAAACCTGGACAGGTACGGAGCAGTACTTC. Amino acid sequence: CASSETWTGTEQYF.

The chain is built from TRBV29-1 and TRBJ2-1; D is undetermined. The ends were cut back, 3 bases at V and 0 bases at J, with 9 bases in the middle. The length of the CDR3 is 14 residues. Germline V gene sequence: CDR1 SQVTM, CDR2 ANQGSEA. The chain's CDR3 is CSVERQYSYNEQFF. The CDR3 nucleotides read TGCAGCGTTGAGAGGCAGTACTCCTACAATGAGCAGTTCTTC.

The gene calls are TRBV29-1 and TRBJ2-7; TRBD2 aligns across 12 bases. Germline V gives CDR1 SQVTM, CDR2 ANQGSEA. This CDR3 spans 16 amino acids. J lost 1 base, V lost 8 bases, and 12 bases had no gene match. CDR3 coding DNA: TGCAGCCTAAAGACTAGCGGGAGATATGTGTCCTACGAGCAGTACTTC. Protein sequence: CSLKTSGRYVSYEQYF.

The sample holds a few counts of this clone. The CDR3 sequence is CSVALAGTGGLLETQYF. The DNA of the CDR3 is TGCAGCGTCGCACTAGCCGGGACAGGGGGTTTATTGGAGACCCAGTACTTC. The V and J genes are TRBV29-1 and TRBJ2-5; the match to TRBD1 covers 11 bases. CDR3 size: 17 residues. Germline CDR1 reads SQVTM; CDR2 reads ANQGSEA. With V trimmed by 6 bases and J by 5 bases, 17 bases remained unmatched.

The V gene is TRBV7-9, the J gene TRBJ1-5, with 8 bases that match TRBD1. There are 16 residues in the CDR3. Trimming took 3 bases from V and 5 from J; bases not matched to a gene: 9. Germline CDR1 is SEHNR and CDR2 is FQNEAQ (reference sequence). The CDR3 here is CASSFGTGPIDQPQHF. CDR3 sequence (DNA): TGTGCCAGCAGCTTTGGGACAGGACCCATCGATCAGCCCCAGCATTTT.

J is TRBJ1-5 and V is TRBV10-3; D is undetermined. From germline, CDR1 is ENHRY and CDR2 SYGVKD. The CDR3 has 15 amino acids. The V end lost 0 bases, the J end lost 2 bases, and 8 bases lay between the germline ends. CDR3 loop: CAISESTVRNQPQHF. CDR3 bases: TGTGCCATCAGTGAGTCCACGGTCCGCAATCAGCCCCAGCATTTT.

This chain joins TRBV7-2 and TRBJ2-5; D gene unclear. Deletions cut 1 base from V and 1 base from J, with 10 bases between. Germline V gene sequence: CDR1 SGHTA, CDR2 FQGNSA. The CDR3 is 15 amino acids. CDR3 amino acids: CASSLVPRTQETQYF. In nucleotides, the CDR3 is TGTGCCAGCAGCTTAGTCCCCCGCACCCAAGAGACCCAGTACTTC.

This clone was detected only a few times. The V call is TRBV6-5, the J call TRBJ2-5; D unresolved. CDR3 length: 14 residues. Trimming left V 5 bases short and J 4 bases short, with 14 bases between. CDR1 is MNHEY, CDR2 SVGAGI, per germline. The CDR3 reads CASSQTLRRETQYF. CDR3 DNA: TGTGCCAGCAGTCAAACACTGCGGCGAGAGACCCAGTACTTC.

V and J are TRBV7-8 and TRBJ2-5; D gene unclear. V lost 2 bases, J lost 11 bases, and 18 bases lay in between. This CDR3 contains 14 residues. Per germline, CDR1 SGHVS and CDR2 FQNEAQ. CDR3 in amino acids: CASSLKRLPEEQYF. The CDR3 bases are TGTGCCAGCAGCTTAAAACGGCTCCCAGAGGAGCAGTACTTC.

This clone appeared a few times. CDR3 bases: TGCAGCGTTGGACAGTTAATTGAAGCTTTCTTT. Its protein is CSVGQLIEAFF. The rearrangement links TRBV29-1 to TRBJ1-1; possibly TRBD1 for D (5 bases). The length of the CDR3 is 11 residues. The germline V and J ends were trimmed by 4 bases and 7 bases, with 10 bases remaining between them. Germline CDR1 reads SQVTM; CDR2 reads ANQGSEA.

This clone was seen only a few times. J is TRBJ1-1 and V is TRBV9; D ambiguous. The V end lost 0 bases, the J end lost 1 base, and 10 bases lay between the germline ends. Germline-derived CDR1 and CDR2 are SGDLS and YYNGEE. The CDR3 contains 15 residues. This chain's CDR3 is CASSVGVVKNTEAFF. CDR3 bases: TGTGCCAGCAGCGTAGGTGTGGTGAAGAACACTGAAGCTTTCTTT.

This chain uses TRBV18 with TRBJ2-5; the D is unclear. Per the germline V gene, CDR1 is KGHSH and CDR2 is LQKENI. The CDR3 extends over 11 amino acids. Trimming pared 0 bases from V and 4 bases from J, leaving 0 bases between. CDR3 amino acids: CASSPPETQYF. In DNA form, the CDR3 reads TGTGCCAGCTCACCACCAGAGACCCAGTACTTC.

The chain has TRBV5-1 and TRBJ2-1; maybe TRBD1 (5 bases). In germline, CDR1 is SGHRS, CDR2 YFSETQ. CDR3 length: 15 amino acids. The germline V and J ends were trimmed by 4 bases and 5 bases, with 16 bases remaining between them. CDR3 loop: CASSARVQLNNEQFF. Here the CDR3 DNA reads TGCGCCAGCAGCGCCAGGGTGCAGCTGAACAATGAGCAGTTCTTC.

For this clone: A junction boundary mismatches the germline segment, possibly from a read error. The chain carries TRBV7-9 and TRBJ1-5; D might be TRBD1 (5 bases). The CDR3 is 11 residues long. CDR1 SEHNR and CDR2 FQNEAQ come from the germline V gene (reference sequence). The CDR3 region is CASSLGQGLYF. The DNA for the CDR3 is TGTGCCAGCAGCCTGGGGCAGGGCCTCTATTTT.

The chain has TRBV30 and TRBJ1-3; TRBD1 aligns across 9 bases. There are 14 residues in the CDR3. CDR1 GTSNPN and CDR2 SVGIG come from the germline V gene (reference sequence). V trimming: 4 bases; J trimming: 3 bases; junction bases outside the gene matches: 4. In nucleotides, the CDR3 is TGTGCCTGGAATACAGGGGGCATTGGAAACACCATATATTTT. This sequence encodes CAWNTGGIGNTIYF.

The rearrangement uses TRBV2 and TRBJ2-7; tentatively, D is TRBD1 (5 bases). The length of the CDR3 is 11 residues. Germline V gives CDR1 SNHLY, CDR2 FYNNEI. V was cut by 9 bases and J by 2 bases, with 8 bases left in between. This chain's CDR3 is CARGQTYEQYF. Written as DNA, the CDR3 is TGTGCCAGGGGGCAAACCTACGAGCAGTACTTC.

CDR3 amino acids: CSVRFRDPEQFF. The CDR3 coding sequence is TGCAGCGTCCGGTTTAGGGACCCCGAGCAGTTCTTC. This chain connects TRBV29-1 to TRBJ2-1, with D tentatively TRBD1 or TRBD2 (5 bases each). V dropped 6 bases and J dropped 10 bases, with 16 bases sitting between them. Germline assignment: CDR1 SQVTM and CDR2 ANQGSEA. The CDR3 totals 12 residues.

This chain connects TRBV30 to TRBJ1-3, with a weak D call TRBD1 (6 bases). Trimming removed 2 bases from V and 0 bases from J, with 11 bases in between. The V gene's germline CDR1 is GTSNPN and CDR2 SVGIG (reference sequence). CDR3 length: 15 amino acids. The CDR3 spells CAWSTGPPSGNTIYF. For the CDR3, the DNA is TGTGCCTGGAGTACAGGGCCTCCCTCTGGAAACACCATATATTTT.

The CDR3: CASSLTVFPQYF. In DNA, the CDR3 is TGTGCCAGCAGCCTAACTGTATTTCCCCAGTACTTC. The chain couples TRBV7-6 to TRBJ2-5, with no clear D. The CDR3 is made up of 12 amino acids. Trimming removed 5 bases at V and 9 bases at J, with 13 bases between. In germline, CDR1 is SGHVS, CDR2 FNYEAQ.

The CDR3 loop reads CASRIDLTSNEKLFF. The CDR3 DNA reads as TGTGCCAGCAGGATTGACTTAACCTCAAATGAAAAACTGTTTTTT. This chain connects TRBV2 to TRBJ1-4; D uncertain. Germline V lookup: CDR1 SNHLY, CDR2 FYNNEI. Between the trimmed V and J ends, which lost 6 bases and 5 bases, there was a span of 16 bases. The CDR3 extends over 15 amino acids.

V and J are TRBV4-2 and TRBJ2-2; 9 nucleotides line up with TRBD2. CDR3 size: 16 residues. Germline V gives CDR1 LGHNA, CDR2 YNFKEQ. Trimming took 5 bases from V and 0 from J; bases not matched to a gene: 4. CDR3 protein: CASSSRLAANTGELFF. The CDR3 nucleotides read TGTGCCAGCAGCTCCAGACTAGCGGCGAACACCGGGGAGCTGTTTTTT.

The sample holds a few counts of this clone. V usage is TRBV6-5 and J usage is TRBJ2-5; 7 bases agree with TRBD1. Germline lookup yields CDR1 MNHEY and CDR2 SVGAGI. V dropped 5 bases and J dropped 5; count of bases not matched to a gene: 5. The CDR3 runs to 13 residues. CDR3 residues: CASSLDRVETQYF. CDR3 coding DNA: TGTGCCAGCAGTCTCGACAGGGTTGAGACCCAGTACTTC.

Comments on this clone: The sample carries other DNA sequences with the same CDR3. V and J are TRBV29-1 and TRBJ2-2, with D hard to call. Germline V CDR1 and CDR2: SQVTM, ANQGSEA. V was trimmed by 4 bases and J by 0 bases, leaving 3 bases between them. This CDR3 is built from 12 residues. The CDR3 coding sequence is TGCAGCGTTGGACCGAACACCGGGGAGCTGTTTTTT. Amino acids: CSVGPNTGELFF.

The V and J genes are TRBV29-1 and TRBJ1-1; no firm D call. CDR3 length: 11 amino acids. Trimming shortened V by 0 bases and J by 14 bases, and 13 bases separated the two germline ends. Germline CDR1 is SQVTM and CDR2 is ANQGSEA. CDR3 DNA sequence: TGCAGCGTTGAAGATTCCCCCATCACATTCTTT. Protein product: CSVEDSPITFF.

This clone turned up a few times. The chain has TRBV12-5 and TRBJ2-2; maybe TRBD1 (5 bases). The V and J ends lost 2 bases and 2 bases respectively, with 12 bases between them. The CDR3 consists of 16 residues. Germline V gene data show CDR1 as LGHNT and CDR2 as FRNRAP. CDR3 in amino acids: CASGLSQGKNTGELFF. CDR3 DNA sequence: TGTGCTAGTGGTTTGTCTCAGGGTAAAAACACCGGGGAGCTGTTTTTT.

The genes are TRBV30 and TRBJ2-3; D is undetermined. The germline gives CDR1 GTSNPN, CDR2 SVGIG (reference sequence). The CDR3 is made up of 13 amino acids. Trimming removed 1 base at V and 2 bases at J, with 7 bases between. CDR3 in amino acids: CAWSGGNTDTQYF. CDR3 coding DNA: TGTGCCTGGAGTGGGGGAAACACAGATACGCAGTATTTT.

The J gene is TRBJ2-1, the V gene TRBV6-5; D possibly uses TRBD1 or TRBD2 (5 bases each). V lost 0 bases and J 14 bases, leaving 20 bases between the germline ends. CDR1 is MNHEY, CDR2 SVGAGI, per germline. The CDR3 loop spans 15 amino acids. CDR3 sequence: CASSYSRGRQTREFF. The CDR3 coding sequence is TGTGCCAGCAGTTACTCGAGGGGTCGGCAGACCCGAGAGTTCTTC.